Shown below are 2 T cell receptor beta chains from a single sample sequenced in a study of post-analysis software for immune sequencing data. Antigen specificity for these receptors is unknown. Study-level results: Several TRBV segments were more frequent in patients than controls; TRBV5-6, TRBV5-1 and TRBV20-1 belonged to this group.

Researchers reported that TCR beta cDNA libraries carried unique molecular identifiers. TCRdb ran MiXCR on the PCR reads and lists one entry per CDR3 protein. The table records over 300,000 distinct CDR3 sequences, approximately 38% of them present only once. Source material: blood. The receptors were gathered from a girl aged 10 to 17 with multiple sclerosis.

This chain uses TRBV18 with TRBJ2-7, with a weak D call TRBD1 (7 bases). Per the germline V gene, CDR1 is KGHSH and CDR2 is LQKENI. V lost 1 base to trimming and J lost 3 bases, with 13 bases between them. This CDR3 region has 15 residues. The CDR3 DNA reads as TGTGCCAGCTCACCACGCGGGACAGCCTTCTACGAGCAGTACTTC. The encoded protein is CASSPRGTAFYEQYF. Variable domain in full (rest from reference TRBV18 and TRBJ2-7): NAGVMQNPRHLVRRRGQEARLRCSPMKGHSHVYWYRQLPEEGLKFMVYLQKENIIDESGMPKERFSAEFPKEGPSILRIQQVVRGDSAAYFCASSPRGTAFYEQYFGPGTRLTVT.

This clonotype occurred a few times. The CDR3 nucleotides read TGTGCCAGCAGAGGGGCCTGGCGGGGGAACAATGAGCAGTTCTTC. This gives the protein CASRGAWRGNNEQFF. V usage is TRBV6-1 and J usage is TRBJ2-1; TRBD2 agrees at 7 bases. With 6 bases clipped from V and 5 bases from J, the junction kept 10 bases outside the gene matches. This CDR3 has 15 residues. Looked up from germline, CDR1 is MNHNS and CDR2 is SASEGT.